The subject of this entry is one TCR beta chain. The specificity of this receptor is unknown. There are no base qualities to consult, and no much larger clone falls within one base. The donors were healthy, HIV-negative adults with no recently reported acute infections or vaccinations. Every donor was a Caucasian adult living in Nashville, Tennessee, USA. Magnetic negative selection was used to enrich CD4+ T cells, after which naive cells were positively selected on CD45RA and the negative fraction became the memory subset. Blood was collected by leukapheresis, and PBMCs were isolated by Ficoll-Histopaque density gradient centrifugation and then cryopreserved in liquid nitrogen vapor phase. Analytical flow cytometry was used to check the purity and quantity of every magnetically sorted T cell population. Each sorted fraction had its genomic DNA isolated and then quantified by UV absorbance on a Nanodrop 2000c.

Using the deep immunoSEQ assay, TCR CDR3 regions were amplified from genomic DNA by multiplex PCR. Extracted genomic DNA from each cell subset was spread evenly across all wells of several immunoSEQ 96-well plates, with each plate serving as a replicate. For sorted subsets, 200 to 250 ng of genomic DNA, equivalent to 30,000 or so T cell genomes, went into each replicate PCR. Purified libraries were quantified with a Qubit 3.0 fluorometer, sized on a Bioanalyzer 2100, and re-quantified with the KAPA Library Quantification kit. Every immunoSEQ 96-well plate was sequenced on a dedicated single-read 150-cycle Illumina NextSeq 550 flow cell. The paper's data handling went like this. Because the immunoSEQ output held only junctional sequences and lacked quality scores, the filtering could not match the filtering applied to full-length reads. Sequences were annotated with PyIR, a Python wrapper for IgBLAST v1.9, using IMGT germline references to assign V/J genes and CDR3. Reads with weak V/J assignments (E-value above 1e-6), missing CDR3, stop codons, out-of-frame junctions, or ambiguous translated residues were removed. V3J clonotypes were defined by identical inferred V gene, J gene, and CDR3 amino acid sequence. Percentage overlap between repertoires was calculated by dividing the number of shared unique clonotypes by the size of the smaller repertoire. Three approaches were used to assess repertoire richness: RTK rarefaction, the Chao1 estimator, and Recon v2.1 estimates of unobserved clonotypes. Generation probabilities for all TCRbeta clonotypes obtained by the gDNA method from a few donors were computed using OLGA. TCRdb took this table from immuneACCESS and kept in-frame rearrangements with V and J called. Such tables lack part of the clones; where checked against another copy, unresolved V genes explain under half of the gap, and the rest is unexplained. V, J and clone size were drawn from that table, and D and trimming were deduced from the DNA. The sample profile shows over a million clones; approximately 78% of them were found once. Of the sample, more than 0.55% is held by the ten largest clones.

The entry originates in a study of shared clonotypes between healthy human individuals (dated by TCRdb to 2020 to 2022). The study in broad terms: The cohort comprised two women and a few men aged 18 to 49 years. To estimate repertoire size and how much clonotypes are shared between individuals, the study performed deep sequencing of blood TCR repertoires from about 5 healthy adults. Libraries were prepared and TCR repertoires were sequenced by different laboratories using diverse techniques, in order to increase sequencing depth and limit assay-specific biases. For each donor, three plates each were used for CD4 naive and CD4 memory, two plates were used for CD8 naive, and one plate was used for CD8 memory. Between about 0.9 and 9 billion PBMCs per donor were obtained by leukapheresis.

General findings and caveats noted by the study authors: About 5% of naive CD4, around 3.6% of naive CD8, 2.3% of memory CD4, and around 0.42% of memory CD8 clonotypes were shared across a few donors. Rarefaction of sorted-subset datasets indicated incomplete sequencing despite the large sequencing depth. Pairwise subsampling indicated that sequencing depth was expected to affect the degree of clonotype sharing among donors. Compared with non-shared clonotypes, the clonotypes found in all four sorted-subset donors had higher generation probabilities. Larger estimated clonotype richness was generally found for naive subsets than for memory subsets. Sampling was restricted to blood, and TCR repertoires in tissue are likely to differ from TCR repertoires in blood. Because the study included a small number of donors, the genetic and exposure-history diversity represented was limited.

V is shortened by 0 bases, J by 7 bases, and the region joining them spans 15 bases. Measured from the cysteine to the phenylalanine, the CDR3 is 15 residues long. Only the CDR3 DNA stays, 45 bases, in frame from base 1. CDR1 LGHNA and CDR2 YNFKEQ were looked up in the germline V gene. The rearranged chain carries TRBV4-2 and TRBJ1-2, with a tentative D gene TRBD1 over 6 matching bases. This receptor was obtained from a man between 18 and 35 years old in good health. Some clones in this sample may be carry-over from other donors' samples. Input material: memory CD4+ T cells from PBMCs. The cell subset or site label corresponds to: CD45RA-negative fraction. The CDR3 protein is CASSQEYRQDRGYTF. The nucleotide sequence is TGTGCCAGCAGCCAAGAATACCGACAGGATCGTGGCTACACCTTC.